Here is one T cell receptor (beta chain) with its context. As yet, its antigen is unknown. One junction end does not reproduce the germline sequence, and a read error may be involved. This entry comes from a study of cytomegalovirus exposure and HLA in healthy donors. Overall study: Unique TCR beta sequences numbering some 120 million came from approximately 180 million T cells in an earlier analysis.

Researchers ran the PCR with 60 Vbeta and 13 Jbeta primers. Assay: immunoSEQ multiplex PCR; the TCRdb copy retains only in-frame clones and omits some. The sample records around 200,000 clones, 70% to 85% being singletons. The CDR3 consists of 18 residues. Per the germline V gene, CDR1 is SGHRS and CDR2 is YFSETQ. Broader study findings: Other equally common chains were less clonally expanded than HLA-associated TCR beta chains, a later analysis showed. The likely origin of a cluster of highly shared sequence variants was a sequencing artifact.

Donors counted as nominally healthy when sampled, yet unrecorded immune exposures were likely. J is TRBJ2-5 and V is TRBV5-1, with 10 bases matching TRBD2. What was sequenced was PBMCs. The origin of this receptor is a woman in her twenties or thirties in good health and CMV-seropositive. For the CDR3, the DNA is TGCGCCAGCGCACCCGGGGGAGCGGGAGGGCCGTTGCAAGAGCCCCAGTACTTC. It specifies CASAPGGAGGPLQEPQYF.